This TCR beta chain appears in the sequencing data of a study of blood T cell repertoires in COVID-19 (dated by TCRdb to between 2020 and 2021). Concerning the study at large: Samples covering the acute and convalescent phases of COVID-19 were provided by collaborators in the United States, Italy and Spain. The prospective study material was composed of cDNA or gDNA derived from T cells, B-cell-depleted T cells, or PBMCs. Where HLA class I and class II types were available, the types were taken from metadata supplied by the sample provider, not from assay-based typing. Samples were obtained from the ongoing ImmuneRACE study (first 160 participants) and from 1,200 or so subjects provided by 6 global collaborators. Sample metadata almost always included a de-identified subject ID, COVID-19 status, age in years and sex. Deeply sampled blood TCRbeta repertoires from subjects exposed to, actively infected with, or recovered from COVID-19 were included in the dataset. A freely available public database, intended as a resource for researchers studying the immune response to SARS-CoV-2, is where the repertoires were released.

Whole blood was collected in K2EDTA tubes by collaborating institutions according to the institutions' own protocols. For TCRbeta analysis, collaborators shipped samples as frozen whole blood, isolated PBMCs, or DNA extracted from either of those sample types. The cysteine opens and the phenylalanine closes a CDR3 of 17 amino acids. Just CDR3 DNA is preserved here, 51 bases in frame from base 1. The germline V gene provides CDR1 SGHTA and CDR2 FQGNSA. V is cut back by 3 bases and J by 3 bases, with 9 bases in the junction unmatched. About this clone: There is no known antigen for this receptor. No base quality values were provided; no much bigger clone lies one nucleotide off.

TCRbeta CDR3 regions were amplified from genomic DNA by means of the immunoSEQ Assay, a bias-controlled multiplex PCR. In the paper's pipeline: The number of nucleated cells in each sample was estimated from the amplification of reference gene primers within the assay. Sequence reads were collapsed and filtered to measure the absolute abundance of every unique TCRbeta CDR3 rearrangement. For each sample, productive Simpson clonality was calculated as the square root of Simpson's diversity index across productive rearrangements. In its TCRdb copy, this immuneACCESS table keeps in-frame sequences only and misses some clones. Where compared with another copy, unresolved V genes explain less than half of these, and the others have no known cause. The DNA was the basis for D and trimming; V, J and clone size are from that table. The sample table holds about 180,000 clones, of which approximately 88% were seen once. Of the sample, 2.9% falls within the top ten clones.

The investigation overall reported the following: The amount of clinical and demographic metadata varied by source and participant and was provided uncurated.

The clonotype was recovered from a woman aged 55-70 years with acute or convalescent COVID-19. Recombination connected TRBV7-2 to TRBJ1-5; 9 bases in the junction line up with TRBD1. The specimen sequenced was peripheral blood. The CDR3 has the sequence CASSFTGTGIPNQPQHF. The sequenced DNA is TGTGCCAGCAGCTTCACCGGGACAGGGATACCCAATCAGCCCCAGCATTTT.